This T cell receptor beta chain was sequenced for a study of CD8 T cells in Susac syndrome (dated by TCRdb to about 2019). In the study overall: The study used repertoire sequencing to test whether antigen drove CD8+ T cell activation and differentiation in Susac syndrome. CD8+ T cell repertoire clonality was compared between about a dozen healthy donors, approximately 14 Susac syndrome patients and 15 multiple sclerosis patients. The paper as a whole reports these results and caveats: The number of individuals in the TCR sequencing and HLA analysis was recognized as being relatively small.

Peripheral blood CD8+ and CD4+ T cells from healthy donors, Susac syndrome patients and multiple sclerosis patients were profiled using high-throughput TCR beta sequencing. The healthy donors served as controls matched for age and sex. Bulk CD8+ and CD4+ T cells were purified by magnetic negative isolation, while CD8+ TEMRA cells were enriched using FACS. Blood was drawn into EDTA tubes, processed within 24 hours, and PBMCs were isolated by density gradient centrifugation. PBMCs intended for TCR sequencing were frozen in liquid nitrogen and were later thawed in a 37 degrees C water bath. The sorted or isolated CD4+, CD8+ and CD8+ TEMRA cells had a purity of 90% or higher. RNA was extracted with the RNeasy kit and about 0.45 to 1 ug was reverse transcribed using random hexamers. The immunoSEQ multiplex PCR assay, which covers 54 Vbeta and 13 Jbeta segments, was used to amplify TCR beta CDR3 regions. PCR amplification bias was corrected using a synthetic template baseline for primer optimization and computational correction. The authors' analysis ran thus. Only productive sequences were kept, with reads annotated to V, D and J genes according to IMGT and analyzed in immunoSEQ Analyzer. Clonality was computed as one minus Shannon entropy normalized by log2 of the number of productive unique sequences. For each patient and control, public and private clones were evaluated within the 100 most prevalent clones. Clones were defined as Susac-specific if absent from the healthy and MS cohorts, from 1052 published viral clones and from other ImmuneACCESS disease sequences. TCRdb reworked the public reads: Q25 trimming with fastp, MiXCR clone assembly, productive beta chains retained. One record per CDR3 amino acid sequence lists the most common genes and DNA. These V and J calls rely on TCRdb rather than the paper's analysis. A total of about 80,000 distinct CDR3 sequences appear in this sample, just under 95% of them only once. Of the sample, 0.2% to 0.3% is held by the ten largest clones.

A remark on this clonotype: The antigen it binds to is not known. Base qualities are not recorded, but no much larger clone differs from it by a single base.

V lost 5 bases and J lost 3 bases; the stretch between them is 3 bases long. From the cysteine through the phenylalanine, the CDR3 covers 12 amino acids. Left in the record is the CDR3 DNA by itself, 36 bases read in frame from the first base. CDR1 SGDLS and CDR2 YYNGEE are derived from the germline V gene. The chain uses TRBV9 and TRBJ2-6; no confident D gene assignment can be made. Sequences were obtained from CD8+ T cells from PBMCs. This TCR derives from a human donor in good health. The nucleotide sequence is TGTGCCAGCAGAAGTGGGGCCAACGTCCTGACTTTC. It specifies CASRSGANVLTF.